This record covers a single T cell receptor (beta chain). Its antigen is still unknown. This record comes from a study of cytomegalovirus exposure and HLA in healthy donors. Overall study results and limits: In a later analysis, HLA-C alleles had the fewest associated TCRs, DRB1 alleles the most.

Germline V CDR1 and CDR2: SNHLY, FYNNEI. The CDR3 has 13 amino acids. J was trimmed by 1 base and V by 7 bases; bases with no gene match: 3. Donors likely had unrecorded immune exposures despite being nominally healthy when sampled. Amplification used 60 Vbeta primers and 13 Jbeta primers. The assay was immunoSEQ multiplex PCR, and TCRdb's table has in-frame clones only and misses some. The sample table includes roughly 60,000 clones. Sequenced: PBMCs. The TCR was taken from a woman younger than 30 in good health and CMV-seronegative. V is TRBV2 and J is TRBJ1-1; 7 positions agree with TRBD1. The CDR3 DNA sequence: TGTGCCAGCAACCGACAGGGGAACACTGAAGCTTTCTTT. It codes for CASNRQGNTEAFF.